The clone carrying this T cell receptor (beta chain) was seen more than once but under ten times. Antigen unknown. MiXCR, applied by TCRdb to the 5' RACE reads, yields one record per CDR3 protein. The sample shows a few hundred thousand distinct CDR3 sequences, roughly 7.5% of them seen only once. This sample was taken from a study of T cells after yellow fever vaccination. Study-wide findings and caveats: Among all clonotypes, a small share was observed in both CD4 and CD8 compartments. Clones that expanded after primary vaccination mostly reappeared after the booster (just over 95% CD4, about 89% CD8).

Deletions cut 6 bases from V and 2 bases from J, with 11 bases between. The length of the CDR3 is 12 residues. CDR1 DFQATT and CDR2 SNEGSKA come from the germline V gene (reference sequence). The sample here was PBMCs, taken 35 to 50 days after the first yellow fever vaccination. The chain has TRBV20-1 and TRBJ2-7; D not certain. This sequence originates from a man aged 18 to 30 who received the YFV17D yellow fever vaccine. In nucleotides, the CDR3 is TGCAGTGCAAAAAAAGATCCCTACGAGCAGTACTTC. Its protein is CSAKKDPYEQYF.